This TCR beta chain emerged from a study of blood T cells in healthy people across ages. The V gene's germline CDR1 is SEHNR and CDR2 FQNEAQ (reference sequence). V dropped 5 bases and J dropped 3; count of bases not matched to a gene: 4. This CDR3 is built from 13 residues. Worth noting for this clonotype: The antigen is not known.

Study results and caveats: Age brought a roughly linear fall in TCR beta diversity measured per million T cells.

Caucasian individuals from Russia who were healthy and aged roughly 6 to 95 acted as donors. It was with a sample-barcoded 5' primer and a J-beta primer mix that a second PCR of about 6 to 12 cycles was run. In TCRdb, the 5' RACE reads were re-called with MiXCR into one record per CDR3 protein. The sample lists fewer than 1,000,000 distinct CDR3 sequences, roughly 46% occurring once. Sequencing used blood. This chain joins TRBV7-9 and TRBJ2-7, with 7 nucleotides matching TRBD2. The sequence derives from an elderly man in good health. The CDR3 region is CASSKRELYEQYF. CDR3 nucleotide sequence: TGTGCCAGCAGCAAGCGGGAACTCTACGAGCAGTACTTC.